This record looks at one T cell receptor (beta chain) sequence and its context. Its target is unknown. The data belong to a study of blood T cells in healthy people across ages. Study results and caveats: Bulk PBMC profiling left naive and antigen-experienced comparisons inconclusive. There were more naive CD4+ cells and higher diversity in long-lived donors than in aged donors.

A second about 6 to 12 cycle PCR used barcoded and J-beta primers. A tag from a template-switch adaptor with 12 random nucleotides marked each cDNA molecule. TCRdb re-derived calls from the 5' RACE reads in MiXCR, one entry per CDR3 protein. The data contain some 1,800,000 distinct CDR3 sequences, about two fifths of them seen just once; the ten biggest clones take up roughly 23%. Each sample yielded at least 7 million isolated PBMCs. The germline gives CDR1 SEHNR, CDR2 FQNEAQ (reference sequence). Unmatched junction bases numbered 10, after V lost 8 bases and J lost 6 bases. The CDR3 covers 15 residues.

The receptor's source is a human donor in good health. This rearrangement joins TRBV7-9 to TRBJ1-6; 7 bases align to TRBD1. Sequencing was done on a sample of blood. Written as DNA, the CDR3 is TGTGCCAGCCGAACCGGGACAGAGTTTAATTCACCCCTCCACTTT. It codes for CASRTGTEFNSPLHF.